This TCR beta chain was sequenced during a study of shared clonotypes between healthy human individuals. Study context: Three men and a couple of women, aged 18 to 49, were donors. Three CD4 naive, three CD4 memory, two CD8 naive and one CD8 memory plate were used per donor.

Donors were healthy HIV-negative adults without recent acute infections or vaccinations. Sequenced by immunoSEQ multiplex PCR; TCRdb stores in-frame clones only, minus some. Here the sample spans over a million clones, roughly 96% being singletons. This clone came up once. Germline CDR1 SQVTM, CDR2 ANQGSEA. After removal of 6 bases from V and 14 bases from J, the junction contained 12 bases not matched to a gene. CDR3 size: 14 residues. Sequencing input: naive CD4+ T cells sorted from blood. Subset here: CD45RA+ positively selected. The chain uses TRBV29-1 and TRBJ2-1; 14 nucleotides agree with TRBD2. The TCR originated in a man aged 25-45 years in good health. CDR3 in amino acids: CSVKGGLAGEKKFF. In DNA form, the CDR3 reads TGCAGCGTGAAGGGGGGACTAGCGGGAGAGAAGAAGTTCTTC.